This TCR beta chain was recorded in a study of blood T cell repertoires in COVID-19. Study-wide background: Specimens from acute and convalescent COVID-19 originated in the United States, Italy and Spain. T cells, B-cell-depleted T cells, or PBMCs provided the cDNA or gDNA that served as material.

In the authors' methods: Estimation of nucleated cell counts relied on the amplification of reference gene primers. Only in-frame clones appear in the TCRdb table, and some are missing; sequencing was by immunoSEQ multiplex PCR. Clone size and the V and J calls come from that table; the DNA yielded D and trimming. The sample yields 200,000 to 250,000 clones, approximately 80% seen once. Germline CDR1 is SGDLS and CDR2 is YYNGEE. This CDR3 contains 15 residues. Trimming took 0 bases from V and 7 from J, leaving 11 bases between them. The clonotype originates from a human donor in a cohort sampled during active COVID-19. What was sequenced was peripheral blood. This chain connects TRBV9 to TRBJ1-6; D is unresolved. CDR3 residues: CASSVDVSRNSPLHF. The DNA of the CDR3 is TGTGCCAGCAGCGTAGATGTGAGTAGAAATTCACCCCTCCACTTT.